The 32 T cell receptor beta chains below come from one sample, sequenced in a study of T cell changes during pregnancy in multiple sclerosis. Only in-frame clones appear in the TCRdb table, and some are missing; sequencing was by immunoSEQ multiplex PCR. This table holds tens of thousands of clones, roughly 94% found once. The sample consisted of peripheral blood, taken in the third trimester of pregnancy. The receptors here all came from a female donor with multiple sclerosis, enrolled in a pregnancy study.

The chain uses TRBV14 and TRBJ1-5, with D tentatively TRBD1 (5 bases). Germline CDR1 SGHDN, CDR2 FVKESK. Trimming left V 1 base short and J 10 bases short, with 8 bases between. The CDR3 is made up of 12 amino acids. The CDR3 sequence: CASSQAGGPQHF. CDR3 coding DNA: TGTGCCAGCAGCCAAGCGGGGGGTCCCCAGCATTTT.

This chain uses TRBV2 with TRBJ2-5; tentatively, D is TRBD1 (6 bases). The CDR3 runs to 13 residues. V lost 8 bases, J lost 3 bases, and 13 bases lay in between. Germline-derived CDR1 and CDR2 are SNHLY and FYNNEI. The CDR3 sequence is CASSGQGKETQYF. The CDR3 DNA is TGTGCCAGCTCCGGGCAGGGGAAAGAGACCCAGTACTTC.

This chain uses TRBV14 with TRBJ1-1; D is uncertain. V was shortened by 2 bases and J by 10 bases, with 11 bases between the two germline ends. Germline V gene data show CDR1 as SGHDN and CDR2 as FVKESK. The CDR3 length is 12 residues. The CDR3 nucleotides read TGTGCCAGCAGCCAAACCGGGGTAGGAGCTTTCTTT. Residues: CASSQTGVGAFF.

The rearrangement uses TRBV9 and TRBJ2-3, with 8 nucleotides matching TRBD2. The J segment lost 4 bases and the V segment lost 4 bases, leaving 8 bases of the junction unmatched. In germline, CDR1 is SGDLS, CDR2 YYNGEE. The CDR3 spans 15 residues. CDR3 loop: CASSPPGGGADTQYF. Written as DNA, the CDR3 is TGTGCCAGCAGCCCCCCCGGGGGGGGAGCAGATACGCAGTATTTT.

The chain has TRBV5-4 and TRBJ1-3, with 7 bases lining up with TRBD1. Unmatched junction bases numbered 3, after V lost 3 bases and J lost 0 bases. The CDR3 has 15 residues. CDR1 is SGHNT, CDR2 YYREEE, per germline (reference sequence). The CDR3 DNA reads TGTGCCAGCAGCTCGGACAGGTACTCTGGAAACACCATATATTTT. Protein sequence: CASSSDRYSGNTIYF.

The V and J genes are TRBV7-3 and TRBJ1-2; D call uncertain. The germline CDR1 and CDR2 sequences are SGHTA and FQGTGA. V dropped 5 bases and J dropped 2 bases, with 18 bases sitting between them. This CDR3 contains 16 residues. Here the CDR3 reads CASSPSRDTQNYGYTF. The CDR3 DNA follows: TGTGCCAGCAGCCCCTCGCGAGACACCCAGAACTATGGCTACACCTTC.

As DNA, the CDR3 is TGTGCCAGCAGCCTGAGGACTAGCGGTGCCTACGAGCAGTACTTC. It encodes CASSLRTSGAYEQYF. The chain couples TRBV7-2 to TRBJ2-7; 10 nucleotides agree with TRBD2. This CDR3 comprises 15 residues. V dropped 5 bases and J dropped 2; count of bases not matched to a gene: 6. Germline assignment: CDR1 SGHTA and CDR2 FQGNSA.

The chain is built from TRBV9 and TRBJ1-2; TRBD1 matches 9 bases. Germline CDR1 and CDR2: SGDLS and YYNGEE. The CDR3 contains 15 residues. Trimming took 3 bases from V and 6 from J; bases not matched to a gene: 9. The CDR3 DNA sequence: TGTGCCAGCAGCGAGGGGGACAGGGTGCGCGATGGCTACACCTTC. Protein: CASSEGDRVRDGYTF.

The chain is built from TRBV9 and TRBJ1-1, with 7 bases matching TRBD1. The CDR3 sequence is 15 residues long. Germline V gene sequence: CDR1 SGDLS, CDR2 YYNGEE. J was trimmed by 3 bases and V by 4 bases; bases with no gene match: 9. The CDR3 here is CASSRRQGWDTEAFF. The DNA for the CDR3 is TGTGCCAGCAGCAGACGACAGGGCTGGGACACTGAAGCTTTCTTT.

V is TRBV15 and J is TRBJ2-2; D is uncertain. Germline V lookup: CDR1 LNHNV, CDR2 YYDKDF (reference sequence). V was pared by 3 bases and J by 6 bases, with 11 bases between. The CDR3 is 14 residues long. Written as DNA, the CDR3 is TGTGCCACCAGCAGGGAGACTCTGGCCGGGGAGCTGTTTTTT. Translation: CATSRETLAGELFF.

The chain combines TRBV5-6 with TRBJ1-2; no reliable D call. V gave up 1 base and J gave up 4 bases, with 11 bases separating them. This CDR3 spans 14 amino acids. Germline V gene sequence: CDR1 SGHDT, CDR2 YYEEEE. The CDR3 DNA reads TGTGCCAGCAGCTTGAATCTTCGGGTCTATGGCTACACCTTC. Amino acids: CASSLNLRVYGYTF.

The chain couples TRBV7-2 to TRBJ1-2; D not certain. Trimming stripped 11 bases from V and 2 bases from J, with 12 bases between. Germline V CDR1 and CDR2: SGHTA, FQGNSA. The CDR3 has 12 amino acids. The chain's CDR3 is CALRILNYGYTF. Here the CDR3 DNA reads TGTGCCCTGCGGATACTAAACTATGGCTACACCTTC.

The rearrangement joins TRBV18 to TRBJ1-2; 7 positions match TRBD1. The CDR3 spans 20 residues. Germline-derived CDR1 and CDR2 are KGHSH and LQKENI. V dropped 0 bases and J dropped 8; count of bases not matched to a gene: 24. The CDR3 loop reads CASSPPYSNGQVAALWGYTF. The CDR3 bases are TGTGCCAGCTCACCACCGTATAGCAACGGACAGGTCGCTGCACTATGGGGCTACACCTTC.

The V and J genes are TRBV9 and TRBJ2-5; 11 bases fit TRBD1. CDR3 size: 18 residues. The V segment lost 4 bases and the J segment 7 bases; nucleotides outside the gene matches: 18. Germline V gene sequence: CDR1 SGDLS, CDR2 YYNGEE. DNA of the CDR3: TGTGCCAGCAGCCCCGACTGGACAGGGGGCGGTGTAGGTGGGACCCAGTACTTC. Translation gives CASSPDWTGGGVGGTQYF.

V and J are TRBV23-1 and TRBJ2-7; possibly TRBD2 for D (6 bases). TRBV23-1 is labeled an ORF, and its function is uncertain. V lost 0 bases and J 3 bases, leaving 12 bases between the germline ends. The CDR3 spans 15 residues. CDR3: CASSQSTGGNYEQYF. Written as DNA, the CDR3 is TGCGCCAGCAGTCAATCGACTGGAGGGAACTACGAGCAGTACTTC.

The chain combines TRBV27 with TRBJ2-7; D is ambiguous. CDR3 size: 13 residues. V lost 6 bases to trimming and J lost 3 bases, with 12 bases between them. The germline CDR1 and CDR2 sequences are MNHEY and SMNVEV (reference sequence). The CDR3 bases are TGTGCCAGCAGCCGCTCTGCCTACTACGAGCAGTACTTC. Amino acid sequence: CASSRSAYYEQYF.

This chain links TRBV6-1 with TRBJ1-1; D is unclear. Germline V gene sequence: CDR1 MNHNS, CDR2 SASEGT. Deletions cut 0 bases from V and 5 bases from J, with 7 bases between. The CDR3 spans 13 residues. The CDR3 DNA sequence: TGTGCCAGCAGTGAAGCCGCGGGGACTGAAGCTTTCTTT. Translating gives CASSEAAGTEAFF.

The rearrangement joins TRBV27 to TRBJ1-1; D gene uncertain. The CDR3 is made up of 14 amino acids. The germline CDR1 and CDR2 sequences are MNHEY and SMNVEV (reference sequence). The ends were cut back, 5 bases at V and 0 bases at J, with 10 bases in the middle. Here the CDR3 DNA reads TGTGCCAGCAGTCTCACACGCATGAACACTGAAGCTTTCTTT. Its translation is CASSLTRMNTEAFF.

The chain uses TRBV4-3 and TRBJ2-1, with TRBD2 identical over 12 bases. The length of the CDR3 is 18 residues. The trim removed 1 base at V and 7 bases at J, leaving 11 bases unmatched. Germline CDR1 LGHNA, CDR2 YSLEER. CDR3 region: CASSQGATSGGPVNEQFF. The CDR3 DNA sequence: TGCGCCAGCAGCCAAGGAGCCACTAGCGGGGGGCCCGTTAATGAGCAGTTCTTC.

The CDR3 region is CASSLWGDRVGYGTEAFF. CDR3 in DNA: TGCGCCAGCAGCTTGTGGGGCGACAGGGTGGGTTACGGCACTGAAGCTTTCTTT. The chain is built from TRBV5-1 and TRBJ1-1; TRBD1 agrees at 7 bases. The CDR3 length is 18 residues. Germline CDR1 is SGHRS and CDR2 is YFSETQ. With V trimmed by 1 base and J by 4 bases, 16 bases remained unmatched.

The gene calls are TRBV10-2 and TRBJ1-2; no definite D call. V gave up 4 bases and J gave up 3 bases, with 12 bases separating them. The V gene's germline CDR1 is WSHSY and CDR2 SAAADI. This CDR3 has 14 amino acids. The CDR3 loop is CASSGQALDYGYTF. In nucleotides, the CDR3 is TGCGCCAGCAGTGGGCAGGCGCTTGACTATGGCTACACCTTC.

V gene TRBV9 combines with J gene TRBJ1-1, with a weak D call TRBD1 (5 bases). CDR1 SGDLS and CDR2 YYNGEE come from the germline V gene. This CDR3 is built from 14 residues. Trimming took 2 bases from V and 4 from J, leaving 12 bases between them. CDR3 nucleotide sequence: TGTGCCAGCAGCGTGGAGGGCGGGGGCACTGAAGCTTTCTTT. Translating it yields CASSVEGGGTEAFF.

This chain connects TRBV28 to TRBJ2-3, with 7 nucleotides matching TRBD1. The V segment lost 7 bases and the J segment 2 bases; nucleotides outside the gene matches: 12. This CDR3 comprises 16 residues. Germline-derived CDR1 and CDR2 are MDHEN and SYDVKM. The chain's CDR3 is CASTLTPGQNTDTQYF. DNA for the CDR3: TGTGCCAGCACCCTTACGCCGGGACAGAACACAGATACGCAGTATTTT.

The rearrangement joins TRBV21-1 to TRBJ2-7; the table calls TRBD2, which could not be checked here. TRBV21-1 constitutes a pseudogene. The CDR3 has 16 residues. DNA for the CDR3: TGTGCCAGCAGCAAAGAAGTAACGGGGTGCTCCTACGAGCAGTACTTC. Its translation is CASSKEVTGCSYEQYF.

This sequence joins TRBV5-5 and TRBJ1-5, with TRBD1 matching 7 bases. In germline, CDR1 is SGHKS, CDR2 YYEKEE (reference sequence). Unmatched junction bases numbered 6, after V lost 4 bases and J lost 2 bases. The CDR3 contains 15 residues. The CDR3 DNA sequence: TGTGCCAGCAGCCGAACAGGGGATGGCAATCAGCCCCAGCATTTT. Translating it yields CASSRTGDGNQPQHF.

V gene TRBV7-9 combines with J gene TRBJ1-2; 9 bases map to TRBD1. Germline CDR1 is SEHNR and CDR2 is FQNEAQ (reference sequence). J was trimmed by 5 bases and V by 4 bases; bases with no gene match: 8. This CDR3 spans 15 amino acids. CDR3 in DNA: TGTGCCAGCAGCTCACGGACAGGGGAGGGTTATGGCTACACCTTC. Its translation: CASSSRTGEGYGYTF.

J is TRBJ1-2 and V is TRBV5-4; 7 bases are a match to TRBD1. CDR3 size: 15 residues. CDR1 SGHNT and CDR2 YYREEE come from the germline V gene (reference sequence). Trimming cost V 3 bases and J 2 bases; bases outside gene matches: 7. The DNA for the CDR3 is TGTGCCAGCAGCTCCCAGGACAGGCCCAACTATGGCTACACCTTC. Amino acids: CASSSQDRPNYGYTF.

The CDR3 nucleotides are TGTGCCAGCTCACCGCAGAACAATCAGCCCCAGCATTTT. This translates into CASSPQNNQPQHF. The V gene is TRBV18, the J gene TRBJ1-5; no definite D call. V gave up 3 bases and J gave up 3 bases, with 6 bases separating them. This CDR3 spans 13 amino acids. Germline CDR1 KGHSH, CDR2 LQKENI.

The chain couples TRBV10-3 to TRBJ2-5; TRBD1 might be the D (6 bases). CDR1 is ENHRY, CDR2 SYGVKD, per germline. The ends were cut back, 0 bases at V and 5 bases at J, with 13 bases in the middle. CDR3 size: 15 residues. CDR3 amino acids: CAISESPAGAETQYF. CDR3 sequence (DNA): TGTGCCATCAGTGAGTCTCCGGCAGGGGCCGAGACCCAGTACTTC.

The chain employs TRBV19 and TRBJ1-1; a possible D gene is TRBD1 (5 bases). CDR3 length equals 15 residues. Trimming removed 1 base from V and 1 base from J, with 10 bases in between. Germline loops: CDR1 LNHDA, CDR2 SQIVND (reference sequence). CDR3 sequence reads: CASSIGDLANTEAFF. The CDR3 DNA is TGTGCCAGTAGTATAGGGGACTTGGCGAACACTGAAGCTTTCTTT.

This CDR3 reads CASSLGRRYNEQFF. CDR3 nucleotides: TGTGCCAGCAGCTTAGGTAGGAGGTACAATGAGCAGTTCTTC. V is TRBV5-6 and J is TRBJ2-1; D might be TRBD2 (5 bases). Germline lookup yields CDR1 SGHDT and CDR2 YYEEEE. The CDR3 runs 14 residues. V was shortened by 2 bases and J by 4 bases, with 10 bases between the two germline ends.

The chain is built from TRBV2 and TRBJ2-7; 7 nucleotides match TRBD1. In germline, CDR1 is SNHLY, CDR2 FYNNEI. J gave up 2 bases and V 9 bases, and 10 bases lay outside the gene matches. CDR3 length equals 14 residues. The CDR3 is CARRAGTVPYEQYF. Written as DNA, the CDR3 is TGTGCCAGGAGAGCCGGGACAGTCCCCTACGAGCAGTACTTC. Together with reference TRBV2 and TRBJ2-7, the CDR3 gives the full variable domain: EPEVTQTPSHQVTQMGQEVILRCVPISNHLYFYWYRQILGQKVEFLVSFYNNEISEKSEIFDDQFSVERPDGSNFTLKIRSTKLEDSAMYFCARRAGTVPYEQYFGPGTRLTVT.